A single sample is the source of the 20 T cell receptor beta chains below, sequenced in a study of shared clonotypes between healthy human individuals. Repertoires were generated with immunoSEQ multiplex PCR, while TCRdb's copy carries only in-frame clones and drops some. This sample has roughly 500,000 clones, with 81% found just once. Sequencing was performed on PBMCs. Source of these receptors: a woman aged 40 to 50 in good health. Some clones in this sample may be carry-over from other donors' samples.

In this sample, this clone turned up a few times. V and J are TRBV5-1 and TRBJ2-1, with D tentatively TRBD1 (6 bases). This CDR3 spans 14 amino acids. The V gene's germline CDR1 is SGHRS and CDR2 YFSETQ. Trimming left V 4 bases short and J 2 bases short, with 10 bases between. This CDR3 reads CASSLGATYNEQFF. CDR3 bases: TGCGCCAGCAGCCTGGGGGCAACCTACAATGAGCAGTTCTTC.

Points on this clone: The identical CDR3 is also encoded by other nucleotide sequences in the sample. This sequence joins TRBV5-6 and TRBJ2-7; the match to TRBD2 covers 8 bases. Germline CDR1 is SGHDT and CDR2 is YYEEEE. Trimming at V came to 6 bases and at J to 8 bases, leaving 13 bases not matched to a gene. This CDR3 has 14 residues. The CDR3 nucleotides are TGTGCCAGCAAATTGGCGGGAGGATCATACAAGCAGTACTTC. Its protein is CASKLAGGSYKQYF.

The V gene is TRBV29-1, the J gene TRBJ2-5, with 7 bases fitting TRBD2. CDR1 is SQVTM and CDR2 is ANQGSEA in the germline V gene. The CDR3 covers 13 residues. Trimming removed 4 bases from V and 2 bases from J; junction bases left unmatched: 4. The CDR3 coding sequence is TGCAGCGTTGCCCCTAGCGGACAAGAGACCCAGTACTTC. Its protein is CSVAPSGQETQYF.

The rearrangement uses TRBV7-9 and TRBJ2-3, with 7 bases aligning to TRBD2. This CDR3 spans 15 amino acids. The V gene end was trimmed by 5 bases and the J gene end by 3 bases; junction bases not matched to a gene: 8. CDR1 and CDR2 from the germline V gene are SEHNR and FQNEAQ (reference sequence). CDR3 amino acids: CASSPFGAGTDTQYF. The CDR3 DNA sequence: TGTGCCAGCAGCCCCTTCGGAGCGGGGACAGATACGCAGTATTTT.

This chain links TRBV5-1 with TRBJ2-3, with 10 bases fitting TRBD2. The CDR3 length is 15 residues. CDR1 SGHRS and CDR2 YFSETQ come from the germline V gene. The J segment lost 5 bases and the V segment lost 4 bases, leaving 7 bases of the junction unmatched. The CDR3 protein is CASSPGLADKDTQYF. Written as DNA, the CDR3 is TGCGCCAGCAGCCCCGGACTAGCGGACAAAGATACGCAGTATTTT.

On this clone: Since a far larger clone is one base different, this is likely a read error. Other DNA sequences in the sample encode the same CDR3. J is TRBJ1-1 and V is TRBV11-2; D is unclear. V was shortened by 5 bases and J by 3 bases, with 13 bases between the two germline ends. CDR3 length: 14 amino acids. The germline V gene has CDR1 SGHAT and CDR2 FQNNGV. In DNA form, the CDR3 reads TGTGCCAGCAGCCTAGCCGGGGTTCACACTGAAGCTTTCTTT. Residues: CASSLAGVHTEAFF.

The V call is TRBV4-1, the J call TRBJ2-1; no clear D gene. Per germline, CDR1 MGHRA and CDR2 YSYEKL. The V gene lost 3 bases and the J gene lost 3 bases, with 0 bases spanning the gap. The CDR3 totals 11 residues. CDR3 region: CASSHYNEQFF. In DNA, the CDR3 is TGCGCCAGCAGCCACTACAATGAGCAGTTCTTC.

Details on this clone: Only one base separates this from a far larger clonotype, so it likely reflects a read error. Likely a read error: the CDR3 ends without its conserved phenylalanine or tryptophan. Other DNA sequences in this sample translate to the same CDR3. V gene TRBV29-1 combines with J gene TRBJ1-2; TRBD1 agrees at 12 bases. The CDR3 loop spans 15 amino acids. With V trimmed by 0 bases and J by 8 bases, 7 bases remained unmatched. The germline CDR1 and CDR2 sequences are SQVTM and ANQGSEA. The CDR3 loop is CSVEDRGQGAEGYTL. DNA of the CDR3: TGCAGCGTTGAAGATAGGGGACAGGGGGCGGAAGGCTACACCCTC.

This clone was seen just once. V usage is TRBV9 and J usage is TRBJ2-7, with a tentative D call TRBD2 (6 bases). V lost 0 bases to trimming and J lost 0 bases, with 10 bases between them. Germline values: CDR1 SGDLS, CDR2 YYNGEE. This CDR3 is 15 amino acids long. The CDR3 protein is CASSVGAGYSYEQYF. The CDR3 DNA sequence: TGTGCCAGCAGCGTAGGGGCGGGGTACTCCTACGAGCAGTACTTC.

The chain carries TRBV19 and TRBJ2-1, with 8 bases identical to TRBD1. CDR1 and CDR2 (germline): LNHDA, SQIVND (reference sequence). V trimming: 6 bases; J trimming: 6 bases; junction bases outside the gene matches: 4. This CDR3 is built from 13 residues. The CDR3 reads CASRDRDRNEQFF. DNA for the CDR3: TGTGCCAGTAGGGACAGGGACCGCAATGAGCAGTTCTTC.

This clone showed up just once. The chain employs TRBV9 and TRBJ2-7; TRBD2 matches 8 bases. The CDR3 loop spans 15 amino acids. Germline assignment: CDR1 SGDLS and CDR2 YYNGEE. V gave up 0 bases and J gave up 3 bases; unmatched junction bases: 5. The CDR3 coding sequence is TGTGCCAGCAGCGTAGGTCGGGGACTAGACTACGAGCAGTACTTC. As protein: CASSVGRGLDYEQYF.

This clone appeared many times. The rearrangement uses TRBV10-3 and TRBJ1-1, with 12 bases matching TRBD1. Germline assignment: CDR1 ENHRY and CDR2 SYGVKD. This CDR3 spans 17 amino acids. Trimming took 0 bases from V and 5 from J; bases not matched to a gene: 7. In DNA form, the CDR3 reads TGTGCCATCAGTGAGTCCGGGACAGGGGGCTTTATGACTGAAGCTTTCTTT. Its translation is CAISESGTGGFMTEAFF.

The chain has TRBV19 and TRBJ2-3, with D unresolved. V lost 1 base and J 0 bases, leaving 8 bases between the germline ends. The germline gives CDR1 LNHDA, CDR2 SQIVND (reference sequence). The CDR3 totals 15 residues. Written as DNA, the CDR3 is TGTGCCAGTAGTATAGGGCACGGGAGCACAGATACGCAGTATTTT. This gives the protein CASSIGHGSTDTQYF.

Points on this clone: A read error is the likely source, as a far larger clone sits one nucleotide away. This chain uses TRBV29-1 with TRBJ2-7; no firm D call. CDR3 length: 12 residues. Germline loops: CDR1 SQVTM, CDR2 ANQGSEA. CDR3 sequence: CRVGVGTYEQYF. The CDR3 DNA sequence: TGCAGAGTTGGGGTCGGTACCTACGAGCAGTACTTC.

In DNA, the CDR3 is TGTGCCAGCACATCTTTGGGTTTAAACACCGGGGAGCTGTTTTTT. It translates to CASTSLGLNTGELFF. The chain combines TRBV2 with TRBJ2-2, with D unclear. Looked up from germline, CDR1 is SNHLY and CDR2 is FYNNEI. V lost 7 bases and J 2 bases, leaving 14 bases between the germline ends. The CDR3 contains 15 residues.

In this sample, this clone turned up once. A far larger clone is one base from this, pointing to a likely read error. The same CDR3 also results from other DNA sequences found in this sample. The genes are TRBV4-3 and TRBJ1-1; 7 bases match TRBD1. The ends lost 2 bases at V and 11 bases at J; junction bases unmatched: 11. This CDR3 region has 14 residues. Looked up from germline, CDR1 is LGHNA and CDR2 is YSLEER. The CDR3 protein is CASSQLGTEREAFF. The CDR3 coding sequence is TGCGCCAGCAGCCAACTCGGGACAGAGCGTGAGGCTTTCTTT.

The chain combines TRBV6-6 with TRBJ2-1; D is possibly TRBD1 or TRBD2 (5 bases each). Germline assignment: CDR1 MNHNY and CDR2 SVGAGI (reference sequence). The CDR3 extends over 13 amino acids. V was clipped by 0 bases and J by 10 bases, with 10 bases between them. CDR3 nucleotide sequence: TGTGCCAGCAGTTACTCGGGGGAAGGAGAGCAGTTCTTC. Its protein product is CASSYSGEGEQFF.

This clone has just a few counts. Other DNA sequences from this sample encode an identical CDR3 as well. The chain joins TRBV30 to TRBJ2-3, with a weak D call TRBD1 (6 bases). This CDR3 contains 14 residues. Germline CDR1 is GTSNPN and CDR2 is SVGIG (reference sequence). V was trimmed by 0 bases and J by 0 bases, leaving 7 bases between them. The CDR3 DNA follows: TGTGCCTGGAGTGTCAGGGGAAGCACAGATACGCAGTATTTT. Translating it yields CAWSVRGSTDTQYF.

This clone was seen many times. The chain links TRBV15 to TRBJ2-5; D remains unclear. The CDR3 is made up of 15 amino acids. Germline assignment: CDR1 LNHNV and CDR2 YYDKDF (reference sequence). The V and J ends lost 2 bases and 6 bases respectively, with 16 bases between them. CDR3 nucleotide sequence: TGTGCCACCAGCAGAACCGGGCCAGAGGCGCAGACCCAGTACTTC. Translated, it gives CATSRTGPEAQTQYF. Drawing the rest from reference TRBV15 and TRBJ2-5, the complete variable domain is DAMVIQNPRYQVTQFGKPVTLSCSQTLNHNVMYWYQQKSSQAPKLLFHYYDKDFNNEADTPDNFQSRRPNTSFCFLDIRSPGLGDTAMYLCATSRTGPEAQTQYFGPGTRLLVL.

The rearrangement uses TRBV13 and TRBJ2-6; D not resolved. There are 15 residues in the CDR3. The germline V gene has CDR1 PRHDT and CDR2 FYEKMQ (reference sequence). V gave up 5 bases and J gave up 0 bases, with 8 bases separating them. The chain's CDR3 is CASSPGSSGANVLTF. CDR3 DNA sequence: TGTGCCAGCAGCCCCGGTAGCTCTGGGGCCAACGTCCTGACTTTC.